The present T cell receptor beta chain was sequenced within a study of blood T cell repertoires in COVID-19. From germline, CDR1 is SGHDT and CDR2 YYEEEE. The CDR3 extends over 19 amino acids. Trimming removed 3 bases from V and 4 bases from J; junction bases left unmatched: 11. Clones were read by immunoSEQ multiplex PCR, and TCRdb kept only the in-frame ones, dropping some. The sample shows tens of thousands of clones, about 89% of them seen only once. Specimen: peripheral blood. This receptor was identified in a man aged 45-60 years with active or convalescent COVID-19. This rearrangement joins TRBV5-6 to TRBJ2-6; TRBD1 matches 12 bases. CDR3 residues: CASSSSPGQGAYGANVLTF. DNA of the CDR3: TGTGCCAGCAGCTCATCCCCGGGACAGGGGGCGTACGGGGCCAACGTCCTGACTTTC.